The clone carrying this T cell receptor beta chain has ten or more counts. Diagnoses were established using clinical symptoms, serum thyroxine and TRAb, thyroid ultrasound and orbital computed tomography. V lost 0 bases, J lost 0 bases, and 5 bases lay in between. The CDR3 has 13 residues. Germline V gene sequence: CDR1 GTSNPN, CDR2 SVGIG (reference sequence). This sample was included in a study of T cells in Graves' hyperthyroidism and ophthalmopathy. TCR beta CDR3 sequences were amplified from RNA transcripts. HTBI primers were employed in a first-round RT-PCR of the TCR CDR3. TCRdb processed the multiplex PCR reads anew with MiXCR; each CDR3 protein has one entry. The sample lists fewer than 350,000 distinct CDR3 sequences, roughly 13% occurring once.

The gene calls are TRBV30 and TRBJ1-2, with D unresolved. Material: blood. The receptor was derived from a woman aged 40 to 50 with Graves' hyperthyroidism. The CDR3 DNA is TGTGCCTGGAGTGTACTAGCTAACTATGGCTACACCTTC. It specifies CAWSVLANYGYTF.